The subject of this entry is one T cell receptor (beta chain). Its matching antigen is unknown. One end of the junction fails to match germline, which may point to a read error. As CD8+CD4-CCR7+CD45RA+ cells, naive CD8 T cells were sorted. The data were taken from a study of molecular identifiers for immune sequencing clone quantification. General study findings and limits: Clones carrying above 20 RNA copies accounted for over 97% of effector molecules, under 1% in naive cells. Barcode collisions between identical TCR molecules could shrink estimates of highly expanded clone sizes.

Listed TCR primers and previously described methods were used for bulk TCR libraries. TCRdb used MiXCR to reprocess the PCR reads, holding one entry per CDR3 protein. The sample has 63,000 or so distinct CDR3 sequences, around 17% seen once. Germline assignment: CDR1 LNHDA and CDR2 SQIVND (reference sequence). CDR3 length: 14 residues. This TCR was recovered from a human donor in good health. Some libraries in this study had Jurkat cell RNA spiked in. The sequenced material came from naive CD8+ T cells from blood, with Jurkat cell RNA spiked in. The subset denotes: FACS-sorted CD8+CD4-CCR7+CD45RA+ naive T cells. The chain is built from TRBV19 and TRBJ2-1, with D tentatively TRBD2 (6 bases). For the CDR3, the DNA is TGTGCCAGTAGTATAGTCGGAGGGTACAATGAGCAGCTCTTC. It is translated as CASSIVGGYNEQLF.